These T cell receptor beta chains were read from a single sample in a study of control samples from healthy donors and cancer patients. Only in-frame clones appear in the TCRdb table, and some are missing; sequencing was by immunoSEQ multiplex PCR. This table holds some 77,000 clones, around 90% found once. The sample taken for sequencing was blood. The receptors come from a woman in her sixties in good health. The CDR3 runs from the conserved cysteine through the conserved F or W. The D gene is left open where the match is weak. Expanded clones are given a class, and other clones once, few, many or no size at all.

J gene: TRBJ1-2
V gene: TRBV7-2
D gene: .
clone size: .
CDR3 DNA: TGTGCCAGCAGCCCGGACGGTAACTATGGCTACACCTTC
CDR3 protein: CASSPDGNYGYTF

J gene: TRBJ1-4
V gene: TRBV25-1
D gene: .
clone size: .
CDR3 DNA: TGTGCCAGCAGCCCCCGGAAAGGGGGGCTGAGTGAAAAACTGTTTTTT
CDR3 protein: CASSPRKGGLSEKLFF

J gene: TRBJ1-5
V gene: TRBV30
D gene: .
clone size: .
CDR3 DNA: TGTGCCTGGAGTTTAAGGGGCAATCAGCCCCAGCATTTT
CDR3 protein: CAWSLRGNQPQHF

J gene: TRBJ1-1
V gene: TRBV5-1
D gene: TRBD1
clone size: .
CDR3 DNA: TGCGCCAGCAGCTTGTTTGACAGGGTGAACACTGAAGCTTTCTTT
CDR3 protein: CASSLFDRVNTEAFF

J gene: TRBJ2-5
V gene: TRBV5-1
D gene: TRBD1
clone size: .
CDR3 DNA: TGCGCCAGCAGTCAACAGGGGGCCTACCAAGAGACCCAGTACTTC
CDR3 protein: CASSQQGAYQETQYF

J gene: TRBJ2-2
V gene: TRBV5-1
D gene: .
clone size: .
CDR3 DNA: TGCGCCAGCAGCTTCTCCGGAGCGAACACCGGGGAGCTGTTTTTT
CDR3 protein: CASSFSGANTGELFF

J gene: TRBJ2-3
V gene: TRBV7-2
D gene: .
clone size: .
CDR3 DNA: TGTGCCAGCAGCTTAGGTCGGCAGGGAGTAAGTACGCAGTATTTT
CDR3 protein: CASSLGRQGVSTQYF

J gene: TRBJ1-2
V gene: TRBV5-1
D gene: .
clone size: .
CDR3 DNA: TGTGCCACCAGGGACGGCGGAGGCTACACCTTC
CDR3 protein: CATRDGGGYTF

J gene: TRBJ1-6
V gene: TRBV19
D gene: TRBD1
clone size: .
CDR3 DNA: TGTGCCAGTAGTATGGGGGACAGGGTCATGTCACCCCTCCACTTT
CDR3 protein: CASSMGDRVMSPLHF

J gene: TRBJ1-1
V gene: TRBV30
D gene: .
clone size: .
CDR3 DNA: TGTGCCTGGAGTGTAACTTGGTCGGGAGGGATGGCTTTCTTT
CDR3 protein: CAWSVTWSGGMAFF

J gene: TRBJ2-7
V gene: TRBV2
D gene: .
clone size: once
CDR3 DNA: TGTGCCAGCAGTGAGCGCGGGACAAGTGACGAGCAGTACTTC
CDR3 protein: CASSERGTSDEQYF

J gene: TRBJ1-1
V gene: TRBV7-2
D gene: .
clone size: .
CDR3 DNA: TGTGCCAGCAGCTTAGGCAGGGTGAACACTGAAGCTTTCTTT
CDR3 protein: CASSLGRVNTEAFF

J gene: TRBJ1-2
V gene: TRBV5-6
D gene: .
clone size: .
CDR3 DNA: TGTGCCAGCAGCTTGGGGGGGGCTGGCTACACCTTC
CDR3 protein: CASSLGGAGYTF

J gene: TRBJ2-7
V gene: TRBV5-8
D gene: .
clone size: .
CDR3 DNA: TGTGCCAGCAGCTGGATCAGGGGTTTTCTCGGCGAGCAGTACTTC
CDR3 protein: CASSWIRGFLGEQYF

J gene: TRBJ1-2
V gene: TRBV6-5
D gene: .
clone size: .
CDR3 DNA: TGTGCCAGCAGTTACTCGAGATCTGGGGCTGGTGGCTACACCTTC
CDR3 protein: CASSYSRSGAGGYTF

J gene: TRBJ2-1
V gene: TRBV5-4
D gene: .
clone size: .
CDR3 DNA: TGTGCCAGCAGCTCCTCAGGGGCCCCCTCCTACAATGAGCAGTTCTTC
CDR3 protein: CASSSSGAPSYNEQFF

J gene: TRBJ1-2
V gene: TRBV9
D gene: .
clone size: .
CDR3 DNA: TGTGCCAGCAGCGTAGCGTTCGCGGGCTATGGCTACACCTTC
CDR3 protein: CASSVAFAGYGYTF

J gene: TRBJ1-2
V gene: TRBV19
D gene: TRBD1
clone size: .
CDR3 DNA: TGTGCCAGTAGTATGAGACAGGGCCTCTATGGCTACACCTTC
CDR3 protein: CASSMRQGLYGYTF

J gene: TRBJ2-3
V gene: TRBV5-6
D gene: .
clone size: few
CDR3 DNA: TGTGCCAGCAGCTTGTCGGATACGCAGTATTTT
CDR3 protein: CASSLSDTQYF

J gene: TRBJ1-2
V gene: TRBV2
D gene: .
clone size: .
CDR3 DNA: TGTGCCAGCCAGACGGGGGGCGACTATGGCTACACCTTC
CDR3 protein: CASQTGGDYGYTF

J gene: TRBJ1-6
V gene: TRBV7-9
D gene: .
clone size: .
CDR3 DNA: TGTGCCAGCAGCTGGGGAACAGTTAATTCACCCCTCCACTTT
CDR3 protein: CASSWGTVNSPLHF

J gene: TRBJ1-1
V gene: TRBV2
D gene: TRBD1
clone size: few
CDR3 DNA: TGTGCCAGCACGGGACAGACCATGAACACTGAAGCTTTCTTT
CDR3 protein: CASTGQTMNTEAFF

J gene: TRBJ1-1
V gene: TRBV28
D gene: .
clone size: .
CDR3 DNA: TGTGCCAGCAGCTCCGCCTCCGGGACGGGAAACACTGAAGCTTTCTTT
CDR3 protein: CASSSASGTGNTEAFF

J gene: TRBJ2-3
V gene: TRBV7-7
D gene: TRBD2
clone size: once
CDR3 DNA: TGTGCTAGCAGCTTAAACGGGGGGTTAGATACGCAGTATTTT
CDR3 protein: CASSLNGGLDTQYF

J gene: TRBJ2-7
V gene: TRBV6-2/TRBV6-3
D gene: .
clone size: once
CDR3 DNA: TGTGCCAGCAGTTACTCGATGGCAGGGTTATACGAGCAGTACTTC
CDR3 protein: CASSYSMAGLYEQYF

J gene: TRBJ2-1
V gene: TRBV19
D gene: TRBD1
clone size: .
CDR3 DNA: TGTGCCAGTAGTTCCCAACAGGGGGCCGACTACAATGAGCAGTTCTTC
CDR3 protein: CASSSQQGADYNEQFF

J gene: TRBJ2-7
V gene: TRBV7-9
D gene: .
clone size: .
CDR3 DNA: TGTGCCAGCAGCTTAGGACAGGTCCACTACGAGCAGTACTTC
CDR3 protein: CASSLGQVHYEQYF

J gene: TRBJ1-2
V gene: TRBV5-1
D gene: .
clone size: once
CDR3 DNA: TGCGCCAGCAGCTTGTTCCGGGGGGGGGATGGCTACACCTTC
CDR3 protein: CASSLFRGGDGYTF

J gene: TRBJ1-2
V gene: TRBV6-5
D gene: .
clone size: once
CDR3 DNA: TGTGCCAGCAGTTCCCAGGATAGGGACTATGGCTACACCTTC
CDR3 protein: CASSSQDRDYGYTF

J gene: TRBJ2-7
V gene: TRBV7-9
D gene: TRBD1
clone size: once
CDR3 DNA: TGTGCCAGCAGCCCCTTTAGGGGGCGGAAGACCTACGAGCAGTACTTC
CDR3 protein: CASSPFRGRKTYEQYF

J gene: TRBJ2-3
V gene: TRBV11-3
D gene: .
clone size: once
CDR3 DNA: TGTGCCAGCAGCTTAGATTCCGGGCGCACAGATACGCAGTATTTT
CDR3 protein: CASSLDSGRTDTQYF

J gene: TRBJ1-4
V gene: TRBV23-1
D gene: .
clone size: .
CDR3 DNA: TGCGCCAGCAGTCATGCCCCGTTCGGACTGTTTTTT
CDR3 protein: CASSHAPFGLFF

J gene: TRBJ1-1
V gene: TRBV7-8
D gene: .
clone size: .
CDR3 DNA: TGTGCCAGCAGCTTCGACAGGATCGGTGAAGCTTTCTTT
CDR3 protein: CASSFDRIGEAFF